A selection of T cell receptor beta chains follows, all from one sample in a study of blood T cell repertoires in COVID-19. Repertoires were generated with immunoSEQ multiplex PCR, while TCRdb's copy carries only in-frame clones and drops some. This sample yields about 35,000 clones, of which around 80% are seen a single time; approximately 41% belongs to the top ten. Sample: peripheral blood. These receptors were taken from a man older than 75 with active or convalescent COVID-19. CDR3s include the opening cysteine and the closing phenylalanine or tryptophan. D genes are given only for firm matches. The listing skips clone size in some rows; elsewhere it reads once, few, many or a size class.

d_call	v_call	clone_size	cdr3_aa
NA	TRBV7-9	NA	CASSRTPGEQFF
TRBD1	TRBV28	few	CASSPRGGISLIF
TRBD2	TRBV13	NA	CASSLSDLAGARGEQYF
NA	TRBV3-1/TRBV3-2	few	CASSQGHRSSSGNTIYF
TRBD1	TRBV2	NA	CASSVMGQGVYNEQFF
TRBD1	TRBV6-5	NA	CASSYPSGGPGELFF
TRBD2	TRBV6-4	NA	CASKASGTNEQFF
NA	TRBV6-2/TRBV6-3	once	CASSYGSWALGNQPQHF
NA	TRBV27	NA	CASSFAPGAEAFF
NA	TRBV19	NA	CASSIGLVGTYNEQFF
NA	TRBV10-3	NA	CAISERGGAEQPQHF
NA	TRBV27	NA	CASSLPSIYGYTF
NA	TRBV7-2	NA	CASSLDSLAYEQYF
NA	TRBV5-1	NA	CASSLESTNTQYF
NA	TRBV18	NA	CASSPLTSMTARYGYTF
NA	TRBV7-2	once	CASSWSSSEQYF
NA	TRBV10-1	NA	CASSESRQACAEQYF
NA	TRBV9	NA	CASSVAGDIGELFF
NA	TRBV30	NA	CAWSKGGTYEQYF
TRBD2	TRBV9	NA	CASSPGLAGANNEQFF
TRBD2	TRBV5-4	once	CASSLGREGHETQYF
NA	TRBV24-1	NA	CATSDPGYGELFF
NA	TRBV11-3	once	CASSLQGKDEQYF
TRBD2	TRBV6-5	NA	CASSSTLAGSYNEQFF
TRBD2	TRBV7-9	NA	CASSPGHGLAAYNEQFF
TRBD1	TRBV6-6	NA	CASSYDREDQPQHF
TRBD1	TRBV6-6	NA	CASSLTGQGNYGYTF
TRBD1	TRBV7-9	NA	CASSLRGLRLDEQFF
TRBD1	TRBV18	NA	CASSPGTDEKLFF
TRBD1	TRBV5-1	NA	CASSQSGTANGYTF
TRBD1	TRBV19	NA	CASSTRQGIEAFF
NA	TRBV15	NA	CATSREAAMGAGELFF
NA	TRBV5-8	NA	CASAFGSSDTDTQYF
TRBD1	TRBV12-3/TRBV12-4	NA	CASSPGQPKGYTF
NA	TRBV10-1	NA	CASSESIRSAQYF
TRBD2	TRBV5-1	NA	CASSTRLAGGLYEQYF
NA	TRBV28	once	CASSASGTGGYEQYF
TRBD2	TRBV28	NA	CASKGAGVVYQETQYF
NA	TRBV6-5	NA	CASKERGFSNQPQHF
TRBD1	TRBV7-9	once	CASSLGAGGTQETQYF
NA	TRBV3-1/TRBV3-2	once	CASSPLARGSSYNEQFF
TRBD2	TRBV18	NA	CASSPPSGRQGNEQFF
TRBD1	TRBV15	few	CATSGRDRVKDTQYF